These 18 T cell receptor beta chains share one sample of origin, sequenced in a study of T cells in Graves' hyperthyroidism and ophthalmopathy (dated by TCRdb to between 2018 and 2021). Libraries came from multiplex PCR. The listed sequencing device is Illumina HiSeq 2000. TCR beta CDR3 regions were amplified from RNA transcripts. The TCR CDR3 was subjected to a first round of RT-PCR using the HTBI primer set and the Qiagen OneStep RT-PCR kit. In-frame beta chains were kept once TCRdb had trimmed the public reads at Q25 with fastp and called clones with MiXCR. Records with the same CDR3 protein are collapsed into one entry carrying the most frequent genes and DNA. Here the sample has hundreds of thousands of distinct CDR3 sequences; under 15% occur a single time. The biggest ten clones account for around 9.2% of the sample. Sequenced input: blood. The receptor set was obtained from a woman aged 18-30 years with Graves' hyperthyroidism.

This clonotype was seen repeatedly, ten times or more. The genes are TRBV9 and TRBJ1-1; no reliable D call. Germline V gene data show CDR1 as SGDLS and CDR2 as YYNGEE. V shed 4 bases and J shed 0 bases, with 7 bases lying between them. There are 13 residues in the CDR3. This CDR3 reads CASSPHMNTEAFF. CDR3 coding DNA: TGTGCCAGCAGCCCCCATATGAACACTGAAGCTTTCTTT.

This clonotype has only a few counts. The V and J genes are TRBV30 and TRBJ1-5; 9 nucleotides agree with TRBD1. The CDR3 is made up of 16 amino acids. With 3 bases clipped from V and 2 bases from J, the junction kept 8 bases outside the gene matches. CDR1 is GTSNPN, CDR2 SVGIG, per germline (reference sequence). DNA for the CDR3: TGTGCCTGGAGGCGGGGACAGGGAGGGGGCAATCAGCCCCAGCATTTT. This gives the protein CAWRRGQGGGNQPQHF.

This clonotype was seen repeatedly, ten times or more. The V call is TRBV3-1, the J call TRBJ1-2; TRBD1 agrees at 7 bases. With 6 bases clipped from V and 7 bases from J, the junction kept 8 bases outside the gene matches. This CDR3 has 13 residues. Germline loops: CDR1 LGHDT, CDR2 YNNKEL (reference sequence). The chain's CDR3 is CASSPQGFLGYTF. CDR3 bases: TGTGCCAGCAGTCCACAGGGGTTTCTTGGCTACACCTTC.

This chain uses TRBV20-1 with TRBJ2-1; D is undetermined. The CDR3 runs 12 residues. Trimming shortened V by 7 bases and J by 6 bases, and 13 bases separated the two germline ends. Germline V lookup: CDR1 DFQATT, CDR2 SNEGSKA (reference sequence). CDR3 coding DNA: TGCAGTGGGGAAATGGGGATCAATGAGCAGTTCTTC. Its translation: CSGEMGINEQFF.

This clonotype has ten or more counts. V and J are TRBV19 and TRBJ1-6; 7 positions match TRBD1. V was clipped by 9 bases and J by 11 bases; unmatched bases: 13. The germline V gene has CDR1 LNHDA and CDR2 SQIVND (reference sequence). The CDR3 has 14 amino acids. This chain's CDR3 is CASRDSGLGTPLHF. CDR3 bases: TGTGCCAGCCGGGACAGCGGTTTAGGGACACCCCTCCACTTT. The full variable domain, with the rest looked up from reference TRBV19 and TRBJ1-6, is DGGITQSPKYLFRKEGQNVTLSCEQNLNHDAMYWYRQDPGQGLRLIYYSQIVNDFQKGDIAEGYSVSREKKESFPLTVTSAQKNPTAFYLCASRDSGLGTPLHFGNGTRLTVT.

This clonotype was observed a handful of times. V and J are TRBV6-8 and TRBJ2-1, with D possibly being TRBD1 (5 bases). There are 13 residues in the CDR3. Germline CDR1 MNHGY, CDR2 SAAAGT. Deletions cut 7 bases from V and 3 bases from J, with 10 bases between. CDR3 residues: CASNPGRYNEQFF. CDR3 in DNA: TGTGCCAGCAATCCAGGGCGCTACAATGAGCAGTTCTTC.

The sample holds many counts of this clonotype. This rearrangement joins TRBV2 to TRBJ2-3; 8 positions agree with TRBD2. This CDR3 has 20 amino acids. Per the germline V gene, CDR1 is SNHLY and CDR2 is FYNNEI. The V segment lost 2 bases and the J segment 3 bases; nucleotides outside the gene matches: 19. The CDR3 nucleotides read TGTGCCAGCAGTGAAAACCTAGGGCTAGCGGGTTCGAGGGTAACAGATACGCAGTATTTT. Protein sequence: CASSENLGLAGSRVTDTQYF.

The sample holds many counts of this clonotype. The V call is TRBV6-1, the J call TRBJ1-6; D call uncertain. Germline loops: CDR1 MNHNS, CDR2 SASEGT. The CDR3 contains 14 residues. Trimming cost V 2 bases and J 7 bases, with 9 bases left between them. CDR3 protein: CASSEKWMNSPLHF. The CDR3 coding sequence is TGTGCCAGCAGTGAAAAGTGGATGAATTCACCCCTCCACTTT.

This clonotype was seen a few times. V and J are TRBV18 and TRBJ1-5, with D uncertain. Germline CDR1 and CDR2: KGHSH and LQKENI. With 2 bases removed from V and 4 bases from J, the gap between germline ends came to 12 bases. The CDR3 is 15 residues long. In nucleotides, the CDR3 is TGTGCCAGCTCACCAGACACTTTTCCAAATCAGCCCCAGCATTTT. Residues: CASSPDTFPNQPQHF. Looking up the rest from reference TRBV18 and TRBJ1-5 gives the full variable domain: NAGVMQNPRHLVRRRGQEARLRCSPMKGHSHVYWYRQLPEEGLKFMVYLQKENIIDESGMPKERFSAEFPKEGPSILRIQQVVRGDSAAYFCASSPDTFPNQPQHFGDGTRLSIL.

The chain employs TRBV2 and TRBJ2-7; perhaps D is TRBD1 or TRBD2 (5 bases each). This CDR3 has 13 amino acids. Deletions cut 9 bases from V and 0 bases from J, with 12 bases between. Germline assignment: CDR1 SNHLY and CDR2 FYNNEI. The CDR3 DNA sequence: TGTGCCAGGGGGGACCCCAGCTCCTACGAGCAGTACTTC. Translation: CARGDPSSYEQYF.

The rearrangement links TRBV19 to TRBJ1-4; D unresolved. V was cut by 5 bases and J by 5 bases, with 15 bases left in between. The CDR3 spans 15 residues. Germline V lookup: CDR1 LNHDA, CDR2 SQIVND (reference sequence). CDR3 in DNA: TGTGCCAGTAGTTCTTTTAAGGGCCCGAATGAAAAACTGTTTTTT. Translated, it gives CASSSFKGPNEKLFF. The full variable domain, in which reference TRBV19 and TRBJ1-4 provide the parts outside the CDR3, is DGGITQSPKYLFRKEGQNVTLSCEQNLNHDAMYWYRQDPGQGLRLIYYSQIVNDFQKGDIAEGYSVSREKKESFPLTVTSAQKNPTAFYLCASSSFKGPNEKLFFGSGTQLSVL.

This clonotype was recorded at least ten times. CDR3 DNA: TGTGCCAGCAGTCCCGACAGGGTGGGAGGCTACACCTTC. Translation: CASSPDRVGGYTF. The rearrangement links TRBV12-3 or TRBV12-4 to TRBJ1-2; 7 bases agree with TRBD1. J lost 8 bases, V lost 5 bases, and 8 bases had no gene match. The CDR3 totals 13 residues.

There are many counts of this clonotype. The V and J genes are TRBV28 and TRBJ2-3; 8 bases are shared with TRBD2. V shed 7 bases and J 4 bases; nucleotides not matched to a gene: 7. Per the germline V gene, CDR1 is MDHEN and CDR2 is SYDVKM. The CDR3 length is 14 residues. CDR3 residues: CASNPALAADTQYF. The CDR3 nucleotides read TGTGCCAGCAACCCCGCACTAGCGGCAGATACGCAGTATTTT.

The sample holds many counts of this clonotype. The genes are TRBV10-3 and TRBJ2-3; D may be TRBD2 (6 bases). V dropped 7 bases and J dropped 6 bases, with 14 bases sitting between them. Germline CDR1 ENHRY, CDR2 SYGVKD. The CDR3 is 13 residues long. CDR3 DNA: TGTGCCATCAATACGGGAGCGATGGATACGCAGTATTTT. Protein product: CAINTGAMDTQYF.

The V call is TRBV4-2, the J call TRBJ2-7; 7 bases map to TRBD1. The CDR3 sequence is 15 residues long. Germline V gene lookup returns CDR1 LGHNA and CDR2 YNFKEQ. Trimming took 0 bases from V and 2 from J; bases not matched to a gene: 4. The CDR3 loop is CASSQETGYPYEQYF. In DNA form, the CDR3 reads TGTGCCAGCAGCCAAGAGACAGGGTACCCCTACGAGCAGTACTTC.

This clonotype occurred many times. The V gene is TRBV9, the J gene TRBJ2-5; possible D gene TRBD2, 6 bases. Trimming left V 2 bases short and J 5 bases short, with 7 bases between. CDR3 length: 12 residues. The germline gives CDR1 SGDLS, CDR2 YYNGEE. The CDR3 DNA reads as TGTGCCAGCAGCGTTGGGGGGGAGACCCAGTACTTC. Translated, it gives CASSVGGETQYF.

Many counts were recorded for this clonotype. The chain combines TRBV5-6 with TRBJ2-5, with a tentative D call TRBD2 (7 bases). V dropped 0 bases and J dropped 2 bases, with 8 bases sitting between them. This CDR3 spans 14 amino acids. Germline values: CDR1 SGHDT, CDR2 YYEEEE. The CDR3 DNA is TGTGCCAGCAGCTTGGAGGGGGGGCAAGAGACCCAGTACTTC. Amino acids: CASSLEGGQETQYF.

This clonotype has a count of ten or more. The CDR3 nucleotides read TGTGCCAGCACCAAGAGGTTACAGGAGGGGAACACTGAAGCTTTCTTT. Its protein product is CASTKRLQEGNTEAFF. This chain joins TRBV7-2 and TRBJ1-1; D is possibly TRBD1 (5 bases). Germline lookup yields CDR1 SGHTA and CDR2 FQGNSA. The V gene lost 7 bases and the J gene lost 1 base, with 19 bases spanning the gap. The CDR3 has 16 amino acids.